This TCR beta chain was identified during a study of cytomegalovirus exposure and HLA in healthy donors. The PCR ran on 60 Vbeta and 13 Jbeta primers. Here immunoSEQ multiplex PCR was the method, and the copy in TCRdb shows in-frame clones only, minus some. Of about 130,000 clones detected, about 66% appear once; the ten largest clones hold roughly 1.6%. CDR1 SGHRS and CDR2 YFSETQ come from the germline V gene. V lost 0 bases to trimming and J lost 1 base, with 7 bases between them. The CDR3 covers 14 residues. This clonotype originated in a man aged 30 to 39 in good health and CMV-seropositive. The gene calls are TRBV5-1 and TRBJ1-1; D uncertain. The sample taken for sequencing was PBMCs. The CDR3 DNA reads TGCGCCAGCAGCTTGGGAGACACGAACACTGAAGCTTTCTTT. Its translation: CASSLGDTNTEAFF.